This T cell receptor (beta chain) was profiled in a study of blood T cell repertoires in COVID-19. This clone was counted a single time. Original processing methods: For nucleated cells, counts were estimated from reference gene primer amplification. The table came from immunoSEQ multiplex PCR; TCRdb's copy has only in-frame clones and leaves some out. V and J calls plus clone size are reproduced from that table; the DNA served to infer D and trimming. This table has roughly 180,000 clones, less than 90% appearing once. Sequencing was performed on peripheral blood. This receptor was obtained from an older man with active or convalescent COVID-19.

The CDR3 loop is CASTPGLAGGRETQYF. The CDR3 nucleotides read TGTGCCAGCACCCCCGGACTAGCGGGGGGGCGGGAGACCCAGTACTTC. The chain has TRBV7-2 and TRBJ2-5; TRBD2 agrees at 15 bases. Germline CDR1 is SGHTA and CDR2 is FQGNSA. This CDR3 contains 16 residues. J lost 5 bases, V lost 7 bases, and 8 bases had no gene match.